The present TCR beta chain was sequenced within a study of blood T cell repertoires in COVID-19. For the study at large: COVID-19 samples collected from the United States, Italy and Spain covered acute and convalescent phases. T cells, B-cell-depleted T cells, or PBMCs supplied cDNA or gDNA.

Authors' processing steps: Estimation of nucleated cell counts was performed using reference gene primer amplification. The method was immunoSEQ multiplex PCR; TCRdb's version includes in-frame clones alone and lacks a portion of them. The V and J calls and clone size come from that table; D and trimming were worked out from the DNA. The data show about 62,000 clones, roughly 90% seen once. V lost 8 bases and J 5 bases, leaving 13 bases between the germline ends. Germline V CDR1 and CDR2: MNHEY, SVGAGI. There are 12 residues in the CDR3. This receptor was identified in a human donor in a cohort sampled during active COVID-19. The chain is built from TRBV6-5 and TRBJ2-7; D is possibly TRBD1 (6 bases). The source material was peripheral blood. The CDR3 DNA sequence: TGTGCCAGCGGGGGACATTCGAACGAGCAGTACTTC. Encoded protein: CASGGHSNEQYF.